This TCR beta chain is drawn from a study of OX40 agonist ivuxolimab in advanced cancers. General study findings and limits: Patients who responded partially at 0.1-3.0 mg/kg showed clonal expansion ranking among the lowest.

On this clone: Its antigen is unidentified.

Assay: immunoSEQ multiplex PCR; the TCRdb copy retains only in-frame clones and omits some. The data show more than 70,000 clones, 85% to 95% seen once. This CDR3 has 15 amino acids. Unmatched junction bases numbered 10, after V lost 4 bases and J lost 7 bases. CDR1 is SGDLS and CDR2 is YYNGEE in the germline V gene. The sample consisted of CD4+ or CD8+ T cells sorted from blood, taken in a trial of the OX40 agonist ivuxolimab. The rearrangement uses TRBV9 and TRBJ2-1; 8 nucleotides match TRBD1. The TCR comes from an adult with an advanced solid tumor such as melanoma, head and neck, liver or kidney cancer. CDR3 bases: TGTGCCAGCAGCCGCCCCGGGACAGGACTTAATGAGCAGTTCTTC. The encoded protein is CASSRPGTGLNEQFF.